This T cell receptor (beta chain) originates from a study of CD8 T cells in ankylosing spondylitis. This clonotype was found a few times. Its antigen remains unknown. Study-wide results and limits: Reportedly, disease-linked clones are significantly enriched in ankylosing spondylitis patients' matched synovial fluid. Typical of ankylosing spondylitis blood, it appeared, was a TCR beta motif of under 10 highly homologous variants. Clones linked to disease, bearing a CD8+ phenotype, were relatively rare in peripheral blood.

Germline assignment: CDR1 LGHDT and CDR2 YNNKEL (reference sequence). V was cut by 4 bases and J by 2 bases, with 9 bases left in between. The length of the CDR3 is 13 residues. Preparation of TCR beta libraries was done by quantitative 5'-RACE with molecular barcodes. One entry per CDR3 protein, called by TCRdb with MiXCR from the 5' RACE reads. The repertoire has under 300,000 distinct CDR3 sequences, around 10% of them found once; the top ten carry 6% to 8.5%. The TCR comes from a male donor with ankylosing spondylitis or in good health (not recorded which). The chain joins TRBV3-1 to TRBJ2-7; possible D gene TRBD1, 6 bases. Sequencing was carried out using blood, either unsorted or a sorted T cell fraction (not recorded which). The CDR3 region has the DNA TGTGCCAGCAGCCCTGGACAGCCCTACGAGCAGTACTTC. It encodes CASSPGQPYEQYF.